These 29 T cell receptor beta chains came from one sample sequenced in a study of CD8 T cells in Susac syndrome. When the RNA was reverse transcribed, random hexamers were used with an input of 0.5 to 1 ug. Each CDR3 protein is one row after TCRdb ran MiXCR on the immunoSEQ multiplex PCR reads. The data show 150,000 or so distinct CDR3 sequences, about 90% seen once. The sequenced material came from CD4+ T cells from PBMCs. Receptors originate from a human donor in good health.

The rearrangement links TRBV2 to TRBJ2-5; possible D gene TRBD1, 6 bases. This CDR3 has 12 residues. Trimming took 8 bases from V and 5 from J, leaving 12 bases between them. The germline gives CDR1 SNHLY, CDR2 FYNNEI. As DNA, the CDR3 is TGTGCCAGCCTAACTAGGGGGGAGACCCAGTACTTC. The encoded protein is CASLTRGETQYF. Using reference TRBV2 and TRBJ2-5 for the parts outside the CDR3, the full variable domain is EPEVTQTPSHQVTQMGQEVILRCVPISNHLYFYWYRQILGQKVEFLVSFYNNEISEKSEIFDDQFSVERPDGSNFTLKIRSTKLEDSAMYFCASLTRGETQYFGPGTRLLVL.

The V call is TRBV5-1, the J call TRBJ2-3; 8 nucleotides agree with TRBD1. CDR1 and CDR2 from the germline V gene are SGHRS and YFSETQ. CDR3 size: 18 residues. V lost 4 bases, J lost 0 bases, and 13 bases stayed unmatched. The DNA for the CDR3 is TGCGCCAGCAGCCCCGTCAGGGGGCCAGAAATTAGCACAGATACGCAGTATTTT. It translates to CASSPVRGPEISTDTQYF.

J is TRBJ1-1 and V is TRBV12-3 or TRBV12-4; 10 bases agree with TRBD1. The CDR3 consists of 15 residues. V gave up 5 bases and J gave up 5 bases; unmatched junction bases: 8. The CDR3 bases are TGTGCCAGCAGTCCGACAGGGGGCTTGGGGACTGAAGCTTTCTTT. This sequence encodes CASSPTGGLGTEAFF.

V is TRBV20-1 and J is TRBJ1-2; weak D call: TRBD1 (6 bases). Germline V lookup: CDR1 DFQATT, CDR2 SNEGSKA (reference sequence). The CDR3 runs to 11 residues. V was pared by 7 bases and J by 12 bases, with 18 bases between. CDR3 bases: TGCAGTGTCCCAGGGGTGGTTGTGAACACCTTC. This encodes CSVPGVVVNTF.

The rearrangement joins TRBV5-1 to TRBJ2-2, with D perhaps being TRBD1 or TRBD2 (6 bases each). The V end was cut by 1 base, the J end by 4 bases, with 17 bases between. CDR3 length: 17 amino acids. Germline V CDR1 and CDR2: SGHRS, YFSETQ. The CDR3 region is CASSLMGRRGSTGELFF. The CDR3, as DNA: TGCGCCAGCAGCTTGATGGGGAGGAGGGGGAGCACCGGGGAGCTGTTTTTT.

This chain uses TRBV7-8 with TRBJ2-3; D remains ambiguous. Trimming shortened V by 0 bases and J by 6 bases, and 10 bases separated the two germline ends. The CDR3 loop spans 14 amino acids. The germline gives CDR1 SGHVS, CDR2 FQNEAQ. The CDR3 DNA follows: TGTGCCAGCAGCTTAGCCGTCGCATGGGATACGCAGTATTTT. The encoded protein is CASSLAVAWDTQYF.

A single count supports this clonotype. The CDR3: CASSPTNQPQHF. The CDR3 DNA is TGTGCCAGCAGTCCCACAAATCAGCCCCAGCATTTT. The J gene is TRBJ1-5, the V gene TRBV12-3 or TRBV12-4; D not resolved. The CDR3 extends over 12 amino acids. Deletions cut 5 bases from V and 4 bases from J, with 6 bases between.

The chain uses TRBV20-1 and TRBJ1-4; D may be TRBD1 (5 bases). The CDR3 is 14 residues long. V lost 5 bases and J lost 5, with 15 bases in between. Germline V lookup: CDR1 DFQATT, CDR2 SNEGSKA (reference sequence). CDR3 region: CSAGADLLNEKLFF. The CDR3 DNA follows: TGCAGTGCTGGGGCCGACCTATTGAATGAAAAACTGTTTTTT.

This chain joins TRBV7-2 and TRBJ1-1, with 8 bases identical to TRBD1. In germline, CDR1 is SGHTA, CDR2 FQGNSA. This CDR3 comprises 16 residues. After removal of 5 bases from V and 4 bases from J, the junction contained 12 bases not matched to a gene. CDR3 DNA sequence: TGTGCCAGCAGCCTCCGGGGGCAGGGGGCTGTCACTGAAGCTTTCTTT. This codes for CASSLRGQGAVTEAFF.

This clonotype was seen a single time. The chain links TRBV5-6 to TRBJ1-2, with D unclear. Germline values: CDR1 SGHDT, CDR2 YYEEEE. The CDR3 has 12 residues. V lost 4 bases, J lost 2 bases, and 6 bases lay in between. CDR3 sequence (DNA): TGTGCCAGCAGCCAGGCGAACTATGGCTACACCTTC. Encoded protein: CASSQANYGYTF. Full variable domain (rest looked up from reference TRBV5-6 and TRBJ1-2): DAGVTQSPTHLIKTRGQQVTLRCSPKSGHDTVSWYQQALGQGPQFIFQYYEEEERQRGNFPDRFSGHQFPNYSSELNVNALLLGDSALYLCASSQANYGYTFGSGTRLTVV.

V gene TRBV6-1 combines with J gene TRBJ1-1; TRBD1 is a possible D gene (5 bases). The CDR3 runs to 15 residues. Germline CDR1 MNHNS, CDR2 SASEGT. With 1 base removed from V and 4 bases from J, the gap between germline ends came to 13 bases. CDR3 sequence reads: CASSEGQGWGTEAFF. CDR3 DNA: TGTGCCAGCAGTGAAGGGCAGGGCTGGGGCACTGAAGCTTTCTTT.

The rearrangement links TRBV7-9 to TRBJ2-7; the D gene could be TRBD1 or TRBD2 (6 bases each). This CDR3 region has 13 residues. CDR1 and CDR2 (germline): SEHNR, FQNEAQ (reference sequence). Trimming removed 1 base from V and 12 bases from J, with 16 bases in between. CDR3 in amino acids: CASSLEGGSQGYF. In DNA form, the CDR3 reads TGTGCCAGCAGCTTAGAGGGGGGATCTCAGGGGTACTTC. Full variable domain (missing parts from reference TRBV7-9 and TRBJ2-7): DTGVSQNPRHKITKRGQNVTFRCDPISEHNRLYWYRQTLGQGPEFLTYFQNEAQLEKSRLLSDRFSAERPKGSFSTLEIQRTEQGDSAMYLCASSLEGGSQGYFGPGTRLTVT.

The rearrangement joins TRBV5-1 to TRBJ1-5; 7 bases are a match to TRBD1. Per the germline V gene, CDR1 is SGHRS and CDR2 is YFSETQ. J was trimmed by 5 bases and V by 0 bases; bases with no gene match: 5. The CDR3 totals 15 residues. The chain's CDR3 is CASSLVGGQDQPQHF. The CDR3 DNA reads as TGCGCCAGCAGCTTGGTAGGGGGCCAGGATCAGCCCCAGCATTTT.

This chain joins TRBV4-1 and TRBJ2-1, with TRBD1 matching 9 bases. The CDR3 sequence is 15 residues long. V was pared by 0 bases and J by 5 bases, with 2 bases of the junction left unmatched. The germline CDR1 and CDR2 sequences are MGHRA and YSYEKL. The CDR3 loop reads CASSQDGTGNNEQFF. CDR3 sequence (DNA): TGCGCCAGCAGCCAAGATGGGACAGGGAACAATGAGCAGTTCTTC.

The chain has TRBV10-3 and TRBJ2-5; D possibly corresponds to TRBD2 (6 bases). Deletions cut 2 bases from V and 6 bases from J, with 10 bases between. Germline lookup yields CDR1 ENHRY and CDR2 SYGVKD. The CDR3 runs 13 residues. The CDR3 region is CAISEEGRKTQYF. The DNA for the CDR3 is TGTGCCATCAGTGAGGAGGGGAGGAAGACCCAGTACTTC.

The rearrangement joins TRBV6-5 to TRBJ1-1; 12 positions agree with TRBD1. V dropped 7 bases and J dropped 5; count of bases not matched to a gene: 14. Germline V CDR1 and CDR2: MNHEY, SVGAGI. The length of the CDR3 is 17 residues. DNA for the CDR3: TGTGCCAGCACTCACTCCGGGACAGGGGGCTTAAATACTGAAGCTTTCTTT. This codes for CASTHSGTGGLNTEAFF.

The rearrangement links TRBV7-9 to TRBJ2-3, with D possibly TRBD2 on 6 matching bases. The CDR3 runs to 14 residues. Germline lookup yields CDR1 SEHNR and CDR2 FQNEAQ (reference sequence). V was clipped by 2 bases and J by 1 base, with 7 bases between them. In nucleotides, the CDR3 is TGTGCCAGCAGCTTACGCGGGGGCACAGATACGCAGTATTTT. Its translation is CASSLRGGTDTQYF.

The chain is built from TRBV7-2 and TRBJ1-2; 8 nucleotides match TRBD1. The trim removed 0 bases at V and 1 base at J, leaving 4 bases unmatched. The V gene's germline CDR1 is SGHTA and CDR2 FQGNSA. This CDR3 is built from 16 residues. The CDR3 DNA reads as TGTGCCAGCAGCTTAGCTGGACAGGGATATAACTATGGCTACACCTTC. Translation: CASSLAGQGYNYGYTF.

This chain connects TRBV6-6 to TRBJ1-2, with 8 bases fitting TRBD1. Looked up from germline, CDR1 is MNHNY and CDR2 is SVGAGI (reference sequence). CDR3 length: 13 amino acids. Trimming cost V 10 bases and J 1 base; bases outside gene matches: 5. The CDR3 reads CATGQGINYGYTF. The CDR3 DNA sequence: TGTGCCACCGGACAGGGAATTAACTATGGCTACACCTTC.

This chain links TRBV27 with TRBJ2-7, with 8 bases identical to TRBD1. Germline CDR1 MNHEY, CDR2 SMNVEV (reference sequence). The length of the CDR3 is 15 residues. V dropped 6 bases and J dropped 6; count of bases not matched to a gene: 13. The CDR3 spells CASRGLTGVRGEQYF. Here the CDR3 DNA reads TGTGCCAGCAGAGGACTGACAGGGGTACGGGGCGAGCAGTACTTC.

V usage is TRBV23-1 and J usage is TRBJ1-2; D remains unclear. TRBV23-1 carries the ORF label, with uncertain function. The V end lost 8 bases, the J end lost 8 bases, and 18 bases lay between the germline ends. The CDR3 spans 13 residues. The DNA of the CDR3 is TGCGCCAGCTTCTTCCGGAGGAAGTGGGGCTACACCTTC. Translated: CASFFRRKWGYTF.

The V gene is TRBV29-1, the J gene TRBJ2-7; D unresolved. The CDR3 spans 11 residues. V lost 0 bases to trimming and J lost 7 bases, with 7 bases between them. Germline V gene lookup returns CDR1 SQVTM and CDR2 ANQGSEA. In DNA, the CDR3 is TGCAGCGTTGAAGATGACCTAGAGCAGTACTTC. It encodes CSVEDDLEQYF.

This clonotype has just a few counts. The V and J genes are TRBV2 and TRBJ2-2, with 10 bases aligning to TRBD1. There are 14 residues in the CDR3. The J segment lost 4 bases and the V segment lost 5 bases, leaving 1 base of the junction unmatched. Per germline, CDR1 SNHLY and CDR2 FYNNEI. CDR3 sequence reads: CASSWTGGTGELFF. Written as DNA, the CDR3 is TGTGCCAGCAGTTGGACAGGGGGCACCGGGGAGCTGTTTTTT.

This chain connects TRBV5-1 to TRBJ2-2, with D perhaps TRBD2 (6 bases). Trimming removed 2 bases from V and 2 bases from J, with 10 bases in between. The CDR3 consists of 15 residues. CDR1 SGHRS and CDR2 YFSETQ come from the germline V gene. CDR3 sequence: CASSFGGPNTGELFF. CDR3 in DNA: TGCGCCAGCAGCTTCGGGGGACCAAACACCGGGGAGCTGTTTTTT.

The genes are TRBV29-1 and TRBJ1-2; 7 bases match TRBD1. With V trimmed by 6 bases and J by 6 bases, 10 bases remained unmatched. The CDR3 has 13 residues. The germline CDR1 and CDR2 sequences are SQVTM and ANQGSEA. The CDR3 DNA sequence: TGCAGCGTAGGGACAGTTCGGGGCCATGGCTACACCTTC. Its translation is CSVGTVRGHGYTF.

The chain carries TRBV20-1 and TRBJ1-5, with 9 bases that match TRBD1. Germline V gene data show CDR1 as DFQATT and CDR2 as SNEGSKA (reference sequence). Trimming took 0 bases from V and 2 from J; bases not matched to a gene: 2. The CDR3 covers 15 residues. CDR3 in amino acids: CSAREGTGRNQPQHF. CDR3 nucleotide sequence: TGCAGTGCTAGAGAGGGGACAGGGCGCAATCAGCCCCAGCATTTT.

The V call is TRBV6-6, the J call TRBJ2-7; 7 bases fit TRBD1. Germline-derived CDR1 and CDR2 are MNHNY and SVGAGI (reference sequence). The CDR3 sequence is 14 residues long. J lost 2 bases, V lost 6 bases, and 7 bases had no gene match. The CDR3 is CASSPPGQTYEQYF. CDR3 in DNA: TGTGCCAGCAGCCCCCCGGGACAGACCTACGAGCAGTACTTC.

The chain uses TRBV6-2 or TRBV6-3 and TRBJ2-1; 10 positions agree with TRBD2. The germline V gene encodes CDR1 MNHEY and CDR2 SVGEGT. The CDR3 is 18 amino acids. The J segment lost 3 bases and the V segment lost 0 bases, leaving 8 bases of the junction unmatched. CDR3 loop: CASSYSASGSGYYNEQFF. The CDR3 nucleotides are TGTGCCAGCAGTTACTCGGCTAGCGGGAGCGGCTACTACAATGAGCAGTTCTTC.

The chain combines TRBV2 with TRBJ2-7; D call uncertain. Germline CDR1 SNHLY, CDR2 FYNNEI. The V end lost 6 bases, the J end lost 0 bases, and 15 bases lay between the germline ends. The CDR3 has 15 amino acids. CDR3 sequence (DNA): TGTGCCAGCAGCGGGCGGCGGTATCACTCCTACGAGCAGTACTTC. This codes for CASSGRRYHSYEQYF.